The present TCR beta chain was sequenced within a study of blood T cell repertoires in COVID-19. Seattle cases were enrolled at active infection and followed longitudinally. Clones were sequenced by immunoSEQ multiplex PCR, and TCRdb holds only the in-frame ones, with some missing. The sample has under 80,000 clones, over 60% seen once. The CDR3 loop spans 15 amino acids. V was clipped by 7 bases and J by 7 bases, with 20 bases between them. Looked up from germline, CDR1 is SEHNR and CDR2 is FQNEAQ (reference sequence). Specimen: peripheral blood. V and J are TRBV7-9 and TRBJ2-1; D uncertain. This clonotype originated in a man between 60 and 75 years old with COVID-19, enrolled during active disease. The CDR3 sequence is CASTPRSRAANEQFF. DNA of the CDR3: TGTGCCAGCACCCCAAGATCTCGCGCGGCTAATGAGCAGTTCTTC.